These T cell receptor beta chains were read from a single sample in a study of T cells in Graves' hyperthyroidism and ophthalmopathy. TCRdb fed the multiplex PCR reads into MiXCR, producing one record per CDR3 protein. This sample has 480,000 or so distinct CDR3 sequences, with 13% to 15% found just once. The sequenced sample was blood. The receptors shown here come from a woman between 18 and 30 years old with Graves' hyperthyroidism. CDR3s include the opening cysteine and the closing phenylalanine or tryptophan.

J gene	V gene	CDR3 protein
TRBJ1-5	TRBV6-1	CASRAGRLGQPQHF
TRBJ2-5	TRBV28	CASSYRGWETQYF
TRBJ1-1	TRBV12-3/TRBV12-4	CASSKTDEAFF
TRBJ2-4	TRBV5-1	CASSFTPGTPADIQYF
TRBJ1-5	TRBV7-9	CASSLEGGLSNQPQHF
TRBJ2-2	TRBV24-1	CATSDPKEQDTGELFF
TRBJ1-2	TRBV19	CASSSLLGRIQGNYGYTF
TRBJ2-2	TRBV11-3	CASSLDLTSGNTGELFF
TRBJ1-2	TRBV24-1	CATQGTGLYYGYTF
TRBJ1-3	TRBV6-2/TRBV6-3	CASTPGQGDNSGNTIYF
TRBJ2-1	TRBV5-1	CASRHEWRLSSYNEQFF
TRBJ2-3	TRBV12-3/TRBV12-4	CASRDPYTTDTQYF
TRBJ2-5	TRBV30	CAWSGLVQETQYF
TRBJ1-1	TRBV11-2	CASSATGFAEAFF
TRBJ2-2	TRBV6-1	CASSTRASGRAAGTGELFF